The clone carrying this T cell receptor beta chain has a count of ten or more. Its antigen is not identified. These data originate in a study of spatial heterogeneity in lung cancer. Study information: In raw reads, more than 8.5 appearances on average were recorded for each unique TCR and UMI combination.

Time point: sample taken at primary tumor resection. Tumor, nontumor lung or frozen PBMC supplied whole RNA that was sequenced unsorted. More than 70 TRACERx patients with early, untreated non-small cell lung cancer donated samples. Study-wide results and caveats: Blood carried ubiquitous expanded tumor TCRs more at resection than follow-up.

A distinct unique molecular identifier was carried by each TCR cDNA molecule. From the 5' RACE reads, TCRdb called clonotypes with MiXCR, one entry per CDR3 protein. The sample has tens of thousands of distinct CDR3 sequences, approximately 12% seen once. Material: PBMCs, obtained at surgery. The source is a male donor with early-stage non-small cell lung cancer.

The CDR3: CASSPRTGGSSPLHF. The CDR3, as DNA: TGTGCCAGCAGCCCCCGGACAGGGGGGAGTTCACCCCTCCACTTT. The V and J genes are TRBV7-2 and TRBJ1-6; 10 bases align to TRBD1. The CDR3 is 15 residues long. Per the germline V gene, CDR1 is SGHTA and CDR2 is FQGNSA. With 5 bases clipped from V and 9 bases from J, the junction kept 7 bases outside the gene matches.